The present TCR beta chain was sequenced within a study of tumor-infiltrating lymphocytes in primary liver carcinoma. Per the germline V gene, CDR1 is MRHNA and CDR2 is SNTAGT. This CDR3 is 17 amino acids long. TCR beta cDNA came from about 470 ng total RNA, primed with a constant-region primer. Three nested multiplex PCR rounds, a slightly modified ARM-PCR method, built the TCR beta libraries. TRBV1-TRBV30 forward primers paired with a C-beta reverse primer drove the first two PCR rounds, approximately 11 cycles each. TCRdb re-called the multiplex PCR reads through MiXCR, storing one row per CDR3 protein. The sample holds some 120,000 distinct CDR3 sequences, 50% to 70% seen once. In regard to this clonotype: At one end the junction does not follow the germline gene, possibly because of a read error.

Bulk tissue was left unsorted, and RNA and DNA were co-extracted from approximately 20-30 mg of it. The sequenced sample was liver tumor tissue from sampling region 1. Subset given: tumor region T1, superior pole. The chain has TRBV6-4 and TRBJ2-4; 8 bases line up with TRBD2. The origin of this receptor is a woman between 55 and 75 years old with primary liver carcinoma and hepatitis B virus infection. The CDR3 region has the DNA TGTGCCAGCAGTGACTCGAGAGACGGGAGGGCCAGAAACATTCAGTACTTC. This translates into CASSDSRDGRARNIQYF.